The 9 T cell receptor beta chains listed next were all sequenced from one sample in a study of blood T cell repertoires in COVID-19. Only in-frame clones appear in the TCRdb table, and some are missing; sequencing was by immunoSEQ multiplex PCR. The sample has 100,000 to 150,000 clones, about 86% seen once; the top ten hold approximately 9.1%. The specimen was peripheral blood. All receptors derive from a woman aged 60-75 years with active or convalescent COVID-19.

The V and J genes are TRBV29-1 and TRBJ2-3; possibly TRBD2 for D (5 bases). The CDR3 is 13 residues long. Trimming cost V 4 bases and J 2 bases, with 10 bases left between them. Germline values: CDR1 SQVTM, CDR2 ANQGSEA. CDR3 sequence (DNA): TGCAGCGTTGGCGGGTGGAACACAGATACGCAGTATTTT. The encoded protein is CSVGGWNTDTQYF.

The CDR3 nucleotides read TGTGCCAGCAGCGTAGATCAACGGGACACGCGCTATGGCTACACCTTC. This codes for CASSVDQRDTRYGYTF. This chain connects TRBV9 to TRBJ1-2, with D possibly matching TRBD1 (6 bases). CDR3 length equals 16 residues. Trimming stripped 0 bases from V and 4 bases from J, with 16 bases between. Germline loops: CDR1 SGDLS, CDR2 YYNGEE.

V and J are TRBV5-1 and TRBJ2-7, with TRBD1 as a possible D gene (6 bases). Germline-derived CDR1 and CDR2 are SGHRS and YFSETQ. Trimming removed 1 base from V and 5 bases from J, with 13 bases in between. The CDR3 extends over 14 amino acids. CDR3 loop: CASSLLPAGDEQYV. In DNA, the CDR3 is TGCGCCAGCAGCTTGTTACCAGCAGGGGACGAGCAGTACGTC.

The rearrangement links TRBV5-1 to TRBJ2-1, with TRBD2 matching 13 bases. V gave up 0 bases and J gave up 8 bases; unmatched junction bases: 5. The CDR3 length is 16 residues. Germline CDR1 and CDR2: SGHRS and YFSETQ. Here the CDR3 DNA reads TGCGCCAGCAGCTTGGTAACTAGCGGGGGGGCCGATGAGCAGTTCTTC. Translating gives CASSLVTSGGADEQFF.

The chain links TRBV27 to TRBJ1-3; weak D call: TRBD1 (5 bases). The ends were cut back, 6 bases at V and 4 bases at J, with 19 bases in the middle. The CDR3 extends over 16 amino acids. The germline CDR1 and CDR2 sequences are MNHEY and SMNVEV (reference sequence). The CDR3 DNA is TGTGCCAGCAGGGCGGGGGGGTTGTTATCGGGAAACACCATATATTTT. Protein: CASRAGGLLSGNTIYF.

In this sample, this clone turned up a few times. This chain links TRBV9 with TRBJ2-3, with D possibly matching TRBD2 (6 bases). CDR1 is SGDLS and CDR2 is YYNGEE in the germline V gene. The CDR3 totals 13 residues. V lost 6 bases and J lost 1, with 9 bases in between. In DNA form, the CDR3 reads TGTGCCAGCAAAGGGACTCGCACAGATACGCAGTATTTT. It specifies CASKGTRTDTQYF.

The chain couples TRBV4-3 to TRBJ2-2, with D possibly matching TRBD2 (5 bases). The CDR3 consists of 16 residues. Deletions cut 4 bases from V and 6 bases from J, with 18 bases between. CDR1 is LGHNA, CDR2 YSLEER, per germline. The CDR3 DNA sequence: TGCGCCAGCAGCCTAGCCCCCCGGGGAGATGCCGGGGAGCTGTTTTTT. Its protein is CASSLAPRGDAGELFF.

This clone qualifies as medium-sized. This same CDR3 is encoded by further DNA sequences in the sample. The CDR3 bases are TGTGCCAGCAGGTTTCCATCCCGGGAGCGGCCGGGGGTGGGGCGGGAGAACAATGAGCAGTTCTTC. This codes for CASRFPSRERPGVGRENNEQFF. V gene TRBV28 combines with J gene TRBJ2-1, with TRBD2 matching over 7 bases. This CDR3 region has 22 residues. CDR1 and CDR2 from the germline V gene are MDHEN and SYDVKM. The V gene end was trimmed by 6 bases and the J gene end by 5 bases; junction bases not matched to a gene: 31.

The CDR3 here is CASSLGSGSGTDTQYF. The CDR3 DNA is TGTGCCAGCAGCTTAGGTAGCGGGAGCGGAACAGATACGCAGTATTTT. This rearrangement joins TRBV7-9 to TRBJ2-3, with TRBD2 matching 9 bases. The CDR3 runs 16 residues. Germline CDR1 SEHNR, CDR2 FQNEAQ (reference sequence). J lost 3 bases, V lost 1 base, and 5 bases had no gene match. The variable domain in full, with the rest retrieved from reference TRBV7-9 and TRBJ2-3, is DTGVSQNPRHKITKRGQNVTFRCDPISEHNRLYWYRQTLGQGPEFLTYFQNEAQLEKSRLLSDRFSAERPKGSFSTLEIQRTEQGDSAMYLCASSLGSGSGTDTQYFGPGTRLTVL.